The 26 T cell receptor beta chains reported below all come from one sample, sequenced in a study of ipilimumab plus nivolumab after autologous stem cell transplantation (dated by TCRdb to the early 2020s). Libraries came from the immunoSEQ multiplex PCR assay. As stored in TCRdb, this immuneACCESS dataset retains in-frame rearrangements with V and J assigned. A fraction of the clones does not appear; measured against another copy, unresolved V genes explain less than half of the discrepancy, and the remainder lacks a known reason. Counted in this sample were roughly 45,000 clones; roughly 88% of them appeared once. 0.88% of the sample lies in the top ten. This specimen was PBMCs, taken in a trial of ipilimumab plus nivolumab as post-transplant consolidation. The receptors were gathered from a male donor with multiple myeloma.

The chain links TRBV5-1 to TRBJ2-1; possibly TRBD1 for D (5 bases). Germline V gene data show CDR1 as SGHRS and CDR2 as YFSETQ. Trimming took off 2 bases at V and 6 bases at J, with 15 bases between the two ends. The CDR3 loop spans 15 amino acids. The CDR3 reads CASSFSRVGVNEQFF. Here the CDR3 DNA reads TGCGCCAGCAGCTTTTCCAGGGTAGGGGTCAATGAGCAGTTCTTC. The full variable domain, its missing parts supplied by reference TRBV5-1 and TRBJ2-1, is KAGVTQTPRYLIKTRGQQVTLSCSPISGHRSVSWYQQTPGQGLQFLFEYFSETQRNKGNFPGRFSGRQFSNSRSEMNVSTLELGDSALYLCASSFSRVGVNEQFFGPGTRLTVL.

This clone was counted a few times. The chain joins TRBV5-4 to TRBJ1-6; D perhaps matches TRBD1 (6 bases). CDR1 and CDR2 (germline): SGHNT, YYREEE (reference sequence). Between the trimmed V and J ends, which lost 0 bases and 6 bases, there was a span of 13 bases. There are 16 residues in the CDR3. CDR3 region: CASSLASQGFNSPLHF. CDR3 sequence (DNA): TGTGCCAGCAGCTTGGCTTCACAGGGTTTTAATTCACCCCTCCACTTT.

V and J are TRBV7-3 and TRBJ2-1, with 8 bases aligning to TRBD1. Germline CDR1 is SGHTA and CDR2 is FQGTGA. The CDR3 sequence is 15 residues long. V lost 2 bases to trimming and J lost 1 base; unmatched junction nucleotides: 1. The CDR3 sequence: CASSLGQGSYNEQFF. The CDR3 coding sequence is TGTGCCAGCAGCTTAGGACAGGGTTCCTACAATGAGCAGTTCTTC.

This chain joins TRBV6-5 and TRBJ2-3; 7 bases match TRBD1. V dropped 11 bases and J dropped 4; count of bases not matched to a gene: 12. This CDR3 is built from 14 residues. Germline CDR1 reads MNHEY; CDR2 reads SVGAGI. In nucleotides, the CDR3 is TGTGCCGTTGGACAGGATCACAACTCAGATACGCAGTATTTT. It yields the protein CAVGQDHNSDTQYF.

The chain combines TRBV5-1 with TRBJ2-5; D is possibly TRBD2 (6 bases). Germline loops: CDR1 SGHRS, CDR2 YFSETQ. The CDR3 extends over 14 amino acids. V was clipped by 4 bases and J by 1 base, with 11 bases between them. The CDR3 loop is CASSPGLTQETQYF. In nucleotides, the CDR3 is TGCGCCAGCAGCCCCGGACTAACCCAAGAGACCCAGTACTTC.

V is TRBV15 and J is TRBJ1-3, with 9 bases matching TRBD1. The length of the CDR3 is 16 residues. The germline CDR1 and CDR2 sequences are LNHNV and YYDKDF (reference sequence). Trimming cost V 5 bases and J 2 bases; bases outside gene matches: 7. The CDR3, as DNA: TGTGCCACCAGCGTAGATGGGACAGGGACTGGAAACACCATATATTTT. Its translation is CATSVDGTGTGNTIYF.

DNA of the CDR3: TGTGCCAGCAGCGTGAGGGACAGGGGGGTCTACAATGAGCAGTTCTTC. It encodes CASSVRDRGVYNEQFF. The chain couples TRBV9 to TRBJ2-1; 11 nucleotides line up with TRBD1. The V and J ends lost 2 bases and 3 bases, in that order; junction bases with no gene match: 4. Germline lookup yields CDR1 SGDLS and CDR2 YYNGEE. This CDR3 spans 16 amino acids.

This clone was counted once. This rearrangement joins TRBV7-9 to TRBJ2-7; 10 bases match TRBD1. Trimming took 11 bases from V and 4 from J; bases not matched to a gene: 8. Germline-derived CDR1 and CDR2 are SEHNR and FQNEAQ (reference sequence). CDR3 length equals 13 residues. Here the CDR3 reads CAGGDRGGYEQYF. In nucleotides, the CDR3 is TGTGCCGGCGGGGACAGGGGTGGTTACGAGCAGTACTTC.

The V gene is TRBV19, the J gene TRBJ1-6; weak D call: TRBD1 (6 bases). Trimming took off 5 bases at V and 11 bases at J, with 19 bases between the two ends. CDR1 is LNHDA and CDR2 is SQIVND in the germline V gene (reference sequence). The CDR3 loop spans 15 amino acids. The CDR3 here is CASSGSRQGRTPLHF. The CDR3 region has the DNA TGTGCCAGTAGTGGATCCCGGCAGGGGAGGACACCCCTCCACTTT.

This clone was seen only once. This chain links TRBV15 with TRBJ2-3; TRBD2 aligns across 12 bases. CDR1 is LNHNV, CDR2 YYDKDF, per germline (reference sequence). CDR3 length equals 16 residues. V lost 5 bases, J lost 2 bases, and 5 bases stayed unmatched. This CDR3 is CATSALAGGDTDTQYF. Written as DNA, the CDR3 is TGTGCCACCAGCGCCCTAGCGGGGGGGGACACAGATACGCAGTATTTT.

The rearrangement joins TRBV7-2 to TRBJ2-7; D uncertain. From germline, CDR1 is SGHTA and CDR2 FQGNSA. V lost 4 bases and J lost 4, with 8 bases in between. The CDR3 loop spans 12 amino acids. The CDR3 loop is CASSWGRYEQYF. CDR3 DNA sequence: TGTGCCAGCAGCTGGGGAAGATACGAGCAGTACTTC.

This clone was seen once. The chain has TRBV28 and TRBJ1-2, with 10 bases aligning to TRBD1. The ends lost 2 bases at V and 6 bases at J; junction bases unmatched: 12. Germline CDR1 and CDR2: MDHEN and SYDVKM. This CDR3 comprises 17 residues. CDR3 bases: TGTGCCAGCAGTTTAATAGGACAGGGGGTTGATTCGGATGGCTACACCTTC. This translates into CASSLIGQGVDSDGYTF.

The rearrangement joins TRBV30 to TRBJ2-6; D not certain. Trimming stripped 0 bases from V and 1 base from J, with 1 base between. CDR3 size: 13 residues. Per germline, CDR1 GTSNPN and CDR2 SVGIG (reference sequence). CDR3 amino acids: CAWSVSGANVLTF. CDR3 coding DNA: TGTGCCTGGAGTGTGTCTGGGGCCAACGTCCTGACTTTC.

This chain joins TRBV5-1 and TRBJ1-5, with D maybe TRBD1 (6 bases). There are 17 residues in the CDR3. V was clipped by 5 bases and J by 5 bases, with 23 bases between them. CDR1 SGHRS and CDR2 YFSETQ come from the germline V gene. The DNA for the CDR3 is TGCGCCAGCAGTCTTACAGGGAGGGGCAGTGGGGATCAGCCCCAGCATTTT. Protein: CASSLTGRGSGDQPQHF.

The genes are TRBV7-2 and TRBJ2-1; D is unresolved. The CDR3 totals 18 residues. Trimming shortened V by 0 bases and J by 0 bases, and 15 bases separated the two germline ends. Germline CDR1 and CDR2: SGHTA and FQGNSA. In DNA, the CDR3 is TGTGCCAGCAGCTTAGCGCAGCTTAGCAGCCTCTCCTACAATGAGCAGTTCTTC. Translating it yields CASSLAQLSSLSYNEQFF. Supplemented by reference TRBV7-2 and TRBJ2-1, the full variable domain reads GAGVSQSPSNKVTEKGKDVELRCDPISGHTALYWYRQSLGQGLEFLIYFQGNSAPDKSGLPSDRFSAERTGGSVSTLTIQRTQQEDSAVYLCASSLAQLSSLSYNEQFFGPGTRLTVL.

The genes are TRBV10-3 and TRBJ1-1; no clear D gene. Germline V gene sequence: CDR1 ENHRY, CDR2 SYGVKD. V shed 7 bases and J shed 1 base, with 16 bases lying between them. CDR3 length equals 15 residues. The CDR3 loop is CAITFDLATNTEAFF. The CDR3 DNA is TGTGCCATCACTTTCGACCTCGCGACGAACACTGAAGCTTTCTTT.

The CDR3 loop is CASSPGVPGNTIYF. The CDR3 DNA is TGTGCCAGCAGTCCTGGTGTTCCTGGAAACACCATATATTTT. The rearrangement joins TRBV27 to TRBJ1-3, with no clear D. The CDR3 totals 14 residues. Trimming shortened V by 5 bases and J by 2 bases, and 10 bases separated the two germline ends. Germline values: CDR1 MNHEY, CDR2 SMNVEV (reference sequence).

The V gene is TRBV5-8, the J gene TRBJ2-3; 12 nucleotides line up with TRBD2. CDR1 and CDR2 (germline): SGHTS, YDEGEE. V dropped 7 bases and J dropped 4; count of bases not matched to a gene: 10. The CDR3 extends over 16 amino acids. CDR3 sequence: CASPAWTSGISDTQYF. DNA of the CDR3: TGTGCCAGCCCAGCTTGGACTAGCGGGATATCAGATACGCAGTATTTT.

A note on this clone: An end of the junction does not agree with germline; a read error may underlie this. The V and J genes are TRBV7-7 and TRBJ2-3; TRBD2 agrees at 14 bases. Germline CDR1 SSHAT, CDR2 FNYEAQ (reference sequence). The CDR3 contains 15 residues. The CDR3 loop is CASSPSGLAGGSQYF. The CDR3 coding sequence is TGTGCTAGCAGCCCATCCGGACTAGCGGGGGGATCGCAGTATTTT.

The rearrangement uses TRBV20-1 and TRBJ2-7; D call uncertain. The length of the CDR3 is 11 residues. Trimming pared 2 bases from V and 3 bases from J, leaving 5 bases between. Germline CDR1 reads DFQATT; CDR2 reads SNEGSKA (reference sequence). In DNA form, the CDR3 reads TGCAGTGCTAGACAGAACTACGAGCAGTACTTC. The encoded protein is CSARQNYEQYF.

The rearrangement uses TRBV6-5 and TRBJ2-1, with 7 positions matching TRBD1. Germline V lookup: CDR1 MNHEY, CDR2 SVGAGI. The CDR3 loop spans 11 amino acids. V lost 6 bases, J lost 10 bases, and 3 bases stayed unmatched. The CDR3 DNA reads TGTGCCAGCAGGACAGGGCTAGAGCAGTTCTTC. It encodes CASRTGLEQFF.

V gene TRBV14 combines with J gene TRBJ2-5, with no clear D. The ends were cut back, 0 bases at V and 4 bases at J, with 9 bases in the middle. The CDR3 consists of 14 residues. In germline, CDR1 is SGHDN, CDR2 FVKESK. Here the CDR3 DNA reads TGTGCCAGCAGCCAAGATAGATACCGAGAGACCCAGTACTTC. This codes for CASSQDRYRETQYF.

This chain uses TRBV5-1 with TRBJ2-7; D remains unclear. Germline V gives CDR1 SGHRS, CDR2 YFSETQ. The CDR3 length is 12 residues. The ends were cut back, 4 bases at V and 3 bases at J, with 8 bases in the middle. The DNA of the CDR3 is TGCGCCAGCAGCCAATCTGACTACGAGCAGTACTTC. It specifies CASSQSDYEQYF.

The chain couples TRBV7-2 to TRBJ2-7; 9 bases match TRBD1. V shed 3 bases, J shed 3 bases, and the junction held 6 bases outside the gene matches. The CDR3 loop spans 15 amino acids. Germline V CDR1 and CDR2: SGHTA, FQGNSA. The CDR3 nucleotides are TGTGCCAGCAGCTTCGACGGGACAGGGATCTACGAGCAGTACTTC. Amino acid sequence: CASSFDGTGIYEQYF.

The chain employs TRBV7-9 and TRBJ2-3, with D unclear. The germline V gene has CDR1 SEHNR and CDR2 FQNEAQ (reference sequence). This CDR3 has 15 amino acids. Deletions cut 2 bases from V and 4 bases from J, with 13 bases between. The CDR3 coding sequence is TGTGCCAGCAGCTTACACCCAGAGGCCGCAGATACGCAGTATTTT. Its translation is CASSLHPEAADTQYF. Drawing the rest from reference TRBV7-9 and TRBJ2-3, the complete variable domain is DTGVSQNPRHKITKRGQNVTFRCDPISEHNRLYWYRQTLGQGPEFLTYFQNEAQLEKSRLLSDRFSAERPKGSFSTLEIQRTEQGDSAMYLCASSLHPEAADTQYFGPGTRLTVL.

The chain has TRBV28 and TRBJ1-1; maybe TRBD1 (5 bases). Trimming pared 4 bases from V and 1 base from J, leaving 10 bases between. Germline V gene lookup returns CDR1 MDHEN and CDR2 SYDVKM. The CDR3 length is 14 residues. The CDR3 loop reads CASSSGGENTEAFF. The CDR3 coding sequence is TGTGCCAGCAGTTCCGGGGGTGAGAACACTGAAGCTTTCTTT.